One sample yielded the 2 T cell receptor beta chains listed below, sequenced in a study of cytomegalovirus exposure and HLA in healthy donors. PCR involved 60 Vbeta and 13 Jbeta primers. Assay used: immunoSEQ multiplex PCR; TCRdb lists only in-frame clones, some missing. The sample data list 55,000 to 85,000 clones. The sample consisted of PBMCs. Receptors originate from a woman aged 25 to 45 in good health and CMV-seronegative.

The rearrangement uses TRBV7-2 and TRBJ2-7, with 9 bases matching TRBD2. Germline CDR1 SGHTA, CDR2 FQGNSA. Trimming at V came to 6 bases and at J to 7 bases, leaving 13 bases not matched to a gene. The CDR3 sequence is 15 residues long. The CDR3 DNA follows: TGTGCCAGCAGTGCGGGCGGTAGCGGGGGATGGGAGCAGTACTTC. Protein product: CASSAGGSGGWEQYF.

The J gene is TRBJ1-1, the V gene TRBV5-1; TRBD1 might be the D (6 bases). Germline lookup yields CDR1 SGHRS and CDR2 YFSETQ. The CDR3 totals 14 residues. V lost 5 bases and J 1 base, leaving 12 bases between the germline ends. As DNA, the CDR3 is TGCGCCAGCAGGGCCGGGACACAGAACACTGAAGCTTTCTTT. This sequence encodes CASRAGTQNTEAFF.